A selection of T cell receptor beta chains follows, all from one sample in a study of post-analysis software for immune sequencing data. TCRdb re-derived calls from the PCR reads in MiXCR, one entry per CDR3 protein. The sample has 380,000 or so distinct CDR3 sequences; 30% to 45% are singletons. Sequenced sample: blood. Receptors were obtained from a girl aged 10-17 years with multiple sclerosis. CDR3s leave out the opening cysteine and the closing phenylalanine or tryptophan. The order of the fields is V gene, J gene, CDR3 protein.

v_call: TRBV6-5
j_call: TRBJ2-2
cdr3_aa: ASSYRRSDGELF

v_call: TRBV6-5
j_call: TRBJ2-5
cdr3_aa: ASGYSSGAGETQY

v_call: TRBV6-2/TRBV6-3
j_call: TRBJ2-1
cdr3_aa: ASSYSPGGGAHNEQF

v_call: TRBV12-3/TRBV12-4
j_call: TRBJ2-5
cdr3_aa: ASSDAGGLETQY

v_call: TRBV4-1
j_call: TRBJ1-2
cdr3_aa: ASSQIGGAGYT

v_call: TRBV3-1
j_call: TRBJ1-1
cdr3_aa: ASSPRGFAGDTEAF

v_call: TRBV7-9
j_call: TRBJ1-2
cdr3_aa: ASSLGAQGIHGYT

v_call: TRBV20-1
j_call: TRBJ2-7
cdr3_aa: SAGVAGYEQY

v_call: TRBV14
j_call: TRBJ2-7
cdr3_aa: ASRDFLSYEQY

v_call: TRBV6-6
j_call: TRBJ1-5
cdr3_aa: ASSYSAYNSNQPQH

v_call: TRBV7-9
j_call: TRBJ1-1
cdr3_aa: ASSSGGSNTEAF

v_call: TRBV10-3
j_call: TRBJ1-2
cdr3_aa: AISQQESYGCT

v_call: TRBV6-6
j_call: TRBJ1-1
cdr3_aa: ASSYSTARGTEAF

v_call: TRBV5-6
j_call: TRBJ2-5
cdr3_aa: ASSDPGVQETQY

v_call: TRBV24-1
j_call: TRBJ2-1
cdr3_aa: TTSGLLGNEQF

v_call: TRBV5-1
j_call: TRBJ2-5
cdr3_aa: ASSISNREETKY

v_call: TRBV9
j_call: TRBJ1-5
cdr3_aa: ASSRGTERQPQH

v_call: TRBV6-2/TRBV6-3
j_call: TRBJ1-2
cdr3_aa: ASNRAGSHGYT

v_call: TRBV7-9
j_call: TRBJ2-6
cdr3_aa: ASSQSVGASGANVLT

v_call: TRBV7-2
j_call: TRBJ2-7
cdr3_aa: ASSPPGQGFYEQY

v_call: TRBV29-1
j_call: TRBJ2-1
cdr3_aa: SVRDTGGRNEQF

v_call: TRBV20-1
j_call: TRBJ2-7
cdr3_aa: SAGGGTSMGEQY

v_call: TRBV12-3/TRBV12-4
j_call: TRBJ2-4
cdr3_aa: ASRSGTGLNIQY

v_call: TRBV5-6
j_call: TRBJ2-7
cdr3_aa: ASSKSAGREQY

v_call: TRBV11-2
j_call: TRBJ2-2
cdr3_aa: ASRRQGNTGKLF

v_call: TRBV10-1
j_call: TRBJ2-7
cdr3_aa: ASSAHRGAYEQY

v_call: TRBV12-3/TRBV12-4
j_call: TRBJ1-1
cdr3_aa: ASSGTTTEAF

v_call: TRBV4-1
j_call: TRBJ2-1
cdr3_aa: ASSLRLAGGSGEQF

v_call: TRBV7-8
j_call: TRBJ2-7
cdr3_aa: ASSLVQGPSYEQY

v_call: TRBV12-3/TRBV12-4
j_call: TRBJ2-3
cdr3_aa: ASSLWERADTQY

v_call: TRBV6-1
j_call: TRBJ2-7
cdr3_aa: ASTMTGVPYEQY

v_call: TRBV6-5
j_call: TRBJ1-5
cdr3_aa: ASSDRGGGNQPQH

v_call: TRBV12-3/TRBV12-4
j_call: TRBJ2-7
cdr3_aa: ASSLINFYEQY

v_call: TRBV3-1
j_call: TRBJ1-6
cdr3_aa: ASSPGASRGGSPLH

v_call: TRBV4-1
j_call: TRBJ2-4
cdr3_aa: ASGQDMEIIQY

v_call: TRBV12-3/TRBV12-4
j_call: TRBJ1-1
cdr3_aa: ASALDRGPYMRTEAF

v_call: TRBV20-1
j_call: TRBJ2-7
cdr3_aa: SARYTEIRREQY

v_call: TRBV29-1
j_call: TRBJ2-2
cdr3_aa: SVESRSFLNTGELF

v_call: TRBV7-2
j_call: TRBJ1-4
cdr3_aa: ASRVGGRGEKLF

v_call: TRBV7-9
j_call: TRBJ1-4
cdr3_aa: ASSDQVEGAGEKLF

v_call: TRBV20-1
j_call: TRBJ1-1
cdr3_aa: SAPVEGWNTEAF

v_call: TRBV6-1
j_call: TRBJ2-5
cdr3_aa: ASSEGQGEGETQY

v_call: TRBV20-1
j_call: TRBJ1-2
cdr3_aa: SARDLEGPRGYT

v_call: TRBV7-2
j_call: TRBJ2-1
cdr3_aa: ASSSGQGIYNEQF

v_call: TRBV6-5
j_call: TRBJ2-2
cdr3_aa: ASSFTSLNTGELF

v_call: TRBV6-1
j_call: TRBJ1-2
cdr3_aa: ASTPEEGKGYYGYT

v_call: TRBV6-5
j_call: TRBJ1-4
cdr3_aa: ASSYGTGGGKLF

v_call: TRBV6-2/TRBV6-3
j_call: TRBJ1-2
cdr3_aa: ASREGGAQDGYT

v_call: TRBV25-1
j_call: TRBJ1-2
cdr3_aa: ASSEGSNYGYT

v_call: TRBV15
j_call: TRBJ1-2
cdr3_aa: ATSRDPQGAIGYT

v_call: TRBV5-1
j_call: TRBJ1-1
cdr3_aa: ASSSSGTGDTEAF

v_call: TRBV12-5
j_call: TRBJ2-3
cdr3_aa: ASAAGLAGFGDTQY

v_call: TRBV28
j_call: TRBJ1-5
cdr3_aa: ASNPQGRAQDQPQH

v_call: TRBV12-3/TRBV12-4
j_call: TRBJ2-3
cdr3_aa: ASSLRRTDAQY

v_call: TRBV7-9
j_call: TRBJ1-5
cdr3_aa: ASSTTGKGQPQH

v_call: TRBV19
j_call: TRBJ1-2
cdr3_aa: ASSSRDSNYGYT